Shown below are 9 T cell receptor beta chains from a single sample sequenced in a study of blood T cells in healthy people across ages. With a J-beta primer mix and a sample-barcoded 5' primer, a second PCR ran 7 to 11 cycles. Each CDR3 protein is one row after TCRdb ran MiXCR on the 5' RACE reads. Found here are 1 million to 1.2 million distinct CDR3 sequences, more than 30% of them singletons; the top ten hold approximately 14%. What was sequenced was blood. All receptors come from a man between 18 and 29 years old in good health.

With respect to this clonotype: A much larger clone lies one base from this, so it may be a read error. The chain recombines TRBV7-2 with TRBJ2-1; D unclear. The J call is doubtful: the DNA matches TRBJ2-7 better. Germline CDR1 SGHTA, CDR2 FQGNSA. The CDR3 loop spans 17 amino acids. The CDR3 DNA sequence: TGTGCCAGCAGCCTTAATAGGGCCGACCACTCCTACAATGAGCAGTACTTC. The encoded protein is CASSLNRADHSYNEQYF.

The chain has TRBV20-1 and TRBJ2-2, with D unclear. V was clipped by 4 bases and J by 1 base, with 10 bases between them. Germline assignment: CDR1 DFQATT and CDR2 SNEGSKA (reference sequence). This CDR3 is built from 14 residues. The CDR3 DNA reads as TGCAGTGCTAAAGGCCCTAAGAACACCGGGGAGCTGTTTTTT. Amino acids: CSAKGPKNTGELFF.

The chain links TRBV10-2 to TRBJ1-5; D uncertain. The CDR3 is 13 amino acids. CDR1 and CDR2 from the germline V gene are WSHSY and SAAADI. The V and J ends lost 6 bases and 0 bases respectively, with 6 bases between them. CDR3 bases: TGCGCCAGCAGGGAAAATAGCAATCAGCCCCAGCATTTT. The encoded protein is CASRENSNQPQHF.

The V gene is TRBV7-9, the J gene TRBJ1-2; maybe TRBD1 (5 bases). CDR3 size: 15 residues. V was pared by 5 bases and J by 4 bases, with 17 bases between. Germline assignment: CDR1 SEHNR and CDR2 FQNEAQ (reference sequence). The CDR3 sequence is CASSPPGGVTYGYTF. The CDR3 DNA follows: TGTGCCAGCAGCCCACCGGGAGGGGTGACCTATGGCTACACCTTC.

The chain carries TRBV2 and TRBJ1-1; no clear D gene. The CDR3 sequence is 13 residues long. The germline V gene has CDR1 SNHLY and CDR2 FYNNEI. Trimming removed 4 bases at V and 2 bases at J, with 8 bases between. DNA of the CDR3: TGTGCCAGCAGTGGGAACGGAAACACTGAAGCTTTCTTT. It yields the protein CASSGNGNTEAFF.

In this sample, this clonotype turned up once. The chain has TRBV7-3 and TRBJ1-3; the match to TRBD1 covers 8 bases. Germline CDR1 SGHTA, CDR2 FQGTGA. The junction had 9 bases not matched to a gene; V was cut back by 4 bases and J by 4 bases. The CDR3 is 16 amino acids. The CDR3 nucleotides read TGTGCCAGCAGCTCCGGTACGACAGGGGCCGGAAACACCATATATTTT. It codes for CASSSGTTGAGNTIYF.

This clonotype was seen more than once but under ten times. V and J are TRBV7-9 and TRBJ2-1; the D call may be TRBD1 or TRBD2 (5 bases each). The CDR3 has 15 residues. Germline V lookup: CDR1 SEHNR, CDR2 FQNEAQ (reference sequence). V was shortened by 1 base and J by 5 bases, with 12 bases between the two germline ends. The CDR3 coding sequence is TGTGCCAGCAGCTTAGTAACGGGGCCCCACAATGAGCAGTTCTTC. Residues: CASSLVTGPHNEQFF.

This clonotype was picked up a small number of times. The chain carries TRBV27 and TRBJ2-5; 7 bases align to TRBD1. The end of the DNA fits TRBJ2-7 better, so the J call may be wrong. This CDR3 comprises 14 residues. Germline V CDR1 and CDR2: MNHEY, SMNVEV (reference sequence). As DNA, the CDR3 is TGTGCCAGCAGTCCGGGACAGCTTACCTACGAGCAGTACTTC. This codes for CASSPGQLTYEQYF.

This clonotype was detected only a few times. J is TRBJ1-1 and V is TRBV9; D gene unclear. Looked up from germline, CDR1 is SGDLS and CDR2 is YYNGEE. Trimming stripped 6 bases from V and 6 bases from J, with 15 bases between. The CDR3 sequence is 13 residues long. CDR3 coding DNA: TGTGCCAGCACCCGACCGGGGAGCTCTGAAGCTTTCTTT. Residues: CASTRPGSSEAFF.